This TCR beta chain is from a study of control samples from healthy donors and cancer patients. Generated by immunoSEQ multiplex PCR, the TCRdb table keeps only in-frame clones and is missing some. The sample has about 270,000 clones; almost 85% are singletons. Looked up from germline, CDR1 is MNHEY and CDR2 is SMNVEV (reference sequence). The V gene end was trimmed by 6 bases and the J gene end by 4 bases; junction bases not matched to a gene: 4. This CDR3 contains 13 residues. This clonotype was sampled from a woman in her sixties or seventies with lung cancer. Sample: PBMCs. J is TRBJ1-2 and V is TRBV27, with 8 nucleotides matching TRBD1. The DNA of the CDR3 is TGTGCCAGCAGACAGACAGGGGCCTATGGCTACACCTTC. Its protein is CASRQTGAYGYTF.